In its sample, the clone carrying this TCR beta chain was seen a few times. Antigen: not known. TCRdb reprocessed the 5' RACE reads via MiXCR and lists one record per CDR3 protein. The data show about 420,000 distinct CDR3 sequences, less than 25% seen once. The source of the sample is a study of T-cell memory formation after mild COVID-19. The study's findings and limits: Among clones contracting day 15 to 85, CD4/CD8 was balanced, whereas later expanders leaned CD4+. Confirmation of SARS-CoV-2 specificity was lacking for second-wave clones peaking day 37.

CDR1 SGHRS and CDR2 YFSETQ come from the germline V gene. CDR3 length equals 16 residues. J gave up 1 base and V 4 bases, and 4 bases lay outside the gene matches. The chain combines TRBV5-1 with TRBJ2-3, with 12 bases that match TRBD2. Sequencing input: PBMCs or a T cell subset sorted from them (not recorded which). The sequence was collected from an adult woman who had mild COVID-19 (a few samples of this study predate the infection). Cell type and time point are not known. The CDR3 region has the DNA TGCGCCAGCAGCCCATGGACTAGCGGGGGCACAGATACGCAGTATTTT. Translating gives CASSPWTSGGTDTQYF.